This TCR beta chain was retrieved from a study of T cells after yellow fever vaccination. Study-wide background: Markers CD3, CD45RA, CCR7 and CD95 served to sort the EM, EMRA, CM and Tscm memory subsets.

One entry per CDR3 protein, called by TCRdb with MiXCR from the 5' RACE reads. This repertoire shows 50,000 to 60,000 distinct CDR3 sequences, 5.7% found once; its top ten account for roughly 28%. This clonotype was counted at least ten times. The CDR3 is 13 amino acids. Trimming stripped 5 bases from V and 9 bases from J, with 11 bases between. The germline CDR1 and CDR2 sequences are LGHNA and YSLEER. The sequenced sample was PBMCs, either bulk or a sorted T-cell subset (CD4+, CD8+, memory, or dextramer-sorted; not recorded which), obtained on the day of the yellow fever booster vaccination. J is TRBJ1-6 and V is TRBV4-3; no clear D gene. The source is a man aged 18 to 30 who received the YFV17D yellow fever vaccine. Here the CDR3 DNA reads TGCGCCAGCAGCTCACTGTGGGGTTCACCCCTCCACTTT. Translated, it gives CASSSLWGSPLHF.